This T cell receptor (beta chain) comes out of a study of blood T cell repertoires in COVID-19. This CDR3 has 12 amino acids. Germline V gene sequence: CDR1 LNHDA, CDR2 SQIVND (reference sequence). J lost 4 bases, V lost 6 bases, and 0 bases had no gene match. Authors' analysis steps: Amplified reference gene primers provided the basis for estimating nucleated cell counts. This table comes from immunoSEQ multiplex PCR, and its TCRdb copy is limited to in-frame clones, with some not included. V and J calls and clone size follow that table, whereas D and trimming were derived from the DNA. This table has about 260,000 clones, 83% appearing once.

The TCR was taken from a woman aged 50 to 60 who had recovered from COVID-19. Specimen: peripheral blood. The chain links TRBV19 to TRBJ2-3; 8 bases line up with TRBD2. The CDR3 loop is CASSGGADTQYF. CDR3 DNA: TGTGCCAGTAGCGGGGGGGCAGATACGCAGTATTTT. Full variable domain (missing parts from reference TRBV19 and TRBJ2-3): DGGITQSPKYLFRKEGQNVTLSCEQNLNHDAMYWYRQDPGQGLRLIYYSQIVNDFQKGDIAEGYSVSREKKESFPLTVTSAQKNPTAFYLCASSGGADTQYFGPGTRLTVL.